These 17 T cell receptor beta chains came from one sample sequenced in a study of blood T cell repertoires in COVID-19. Sequencing used immunoSEQ multiplex PCR; TCRdb keeps in-frame clones, though not all of them. The repertoire has a few hundred thousand clones, 80% to 90% of them found once; the top ten carry approximately 3.8%. The sample consisted of PBMCs or T cells enriched from blood (not recorded which). These receptors were obtained from a woman aged 18-29 years in a cohort exposed to, infected with or recovered from COVID-19 (not recorded which).

The chain is built from TRBV10-3 and TRBJ1-1, with 8 bases matching TRBD1. Trimming cost V 2 bases and J 0 bases; bases outside gene matches: 8. Germline lookup yields CDR1 ENHRY and CDR2 SYGVKD. This CDR3 is 17 amino acids long. In nucleotides, the CDR3 is TGTGCCATCAGTGAGGCGTCAGGGGGCAGCATGAACACTGAAGCTTTCTTT. This gives the protein CAISEASGGSMNTEAFF.

This chain joins TRBV30 and TRBJ2-7, with D tentatively TRBD2 (5 bases). The CDR3 loop spans 12 amino acids. The V and J ends lost 7 bases and 4 bases respectively, with 14 bases between them. The V gene's germline CDR1 is GTSNPN and CDR2 SVGIG (reference sequence). CDR3 nucleotide sequence: TGTGCCTTGTTGTATGCGGGTTACGAGCAGTACTTC. Residues: CALLYAGYEQYF.

The rearrangement links TRBV6-6 to TRBJ2-2; TRBD1 might be the D (6 bases). The CDR3 covers 16 residues. Per germline, CDR1 MNHNY and CDR2 SVGAGI (reference sequence). With 4 bases removed from V and 6 bases from J, the gap between germline ends came to 18 bases. The CDR3 DNA is TGTGCCAGCAGTTCGGACAGAGTTGAACTTGCCGGGGAGCTGTTTTTT. It yields the protein CASSSDRVELAGELFF.

The CDR3 nucleotides are TGTGCCAGCAGCCAATGGCGAATGGGACAGATTAGCAATCAGCCCCAGCATTTT. Translating gives CASSQWRMGQISNQPQHF. The chain recombines TRBV16 with TRBJ1-5, with TRBD1 matching over 7 bases. The CDR3 is 18 amino acids. The V and J ends lost 1 base and 0 bases, in that order; junction bases with no gene match: 9. Germline CDR1 is KGHSY and CDR2 is FQNENV.

The chain has TRBV9 and TRBJ2-5; 15 positions match TRBD2. CDR3 length: 17 amino acids. Trimming removed 0 bases from V and 5 bases from J; junction bases left unmatched: 5. Germline loops: CDR1 SGDLS, CDR2 YYNGEE. CDR3 DNA sequence: TGTGCCAGCAGCGTAGGGACTAGCGGGGGGGCCCGGGAGACCCAGTACTTC. It specifies CASSVGTSGGARETQYF.

This clone was seen many times. This rearrangement joins TRBV6-1 to TRBJ2-7, with D perhaps matching TRBD1 (6 bases). Germline V gene data show CDR1 as MNHNS and CDR2 as SASEGT. This CDR3 comprises 15 residues. V lost 0 bases, J lost 4 bases, and 13 bases lay in between. CDR3 DNA sequence: TGTGCCAGCAGTGAAGCCCTGGACAGAGTTTACGAGCAGTACTTC. Amino acid sequence: CASSEALDRVYEQYF.

This chain links TRBV6-1 with TRBJ1-5, with D unclear. The germline V gene has CDR1 MNHNS and CDR2 SASEGT. Trimming stripped 3 bases from V and 2 bases from J, with 14 bases between. The CDR3 spans 16 residues. The CDR3 here is CASSEFERVGNQPQHF. CDR3 DNA: TGTGCCAGCAGTGAGTTTGAGAGGGTTGGCAATCAGCCCCAGCATTTT.

The J gene is TRBJ2-2, the V gene TRBV18; 12 bases agree with TRBD2. CDR1 is KGHSH, CDR2 LQKENI, per germline. This CDR3 has 16 amino acids. Germline trimming cut 4 bases from V and 3 bases from J; bases unmatched to any gene: 3. The CDR3 loop is CASSRGLAGHTGELFF. DNA of the CDR3: TGTGCCAGCTCACGTGGACTAGCGGGACACACCGGGGAGCTGTTTTTT.

The V gene is TRBV28, the J gene TRBJ1-5; no clear D. V lost 7 bases and J lost 1, with 11 bases in between. Per germline, CDR1 MDHEN and CDR2 SYDVKM. The CDR3 is 14 amino acids. The CDR3 DNA reads as TGTGCCAGCACCCCGGGAGGGAGCAATCAGCCCCAGCATTTT. Its translation: CASTPGGSNQPQHF. The full variable domain, completed using reference TRBV28 and TRBJ1-5, is DVKVTQSSRYLVKRTGEKVFLECVQDMDHENMFWYRQDPGLGLRLIYFSYDVKMKEKGDIPEGYSVSREKKERFSLILESASTNQTSMYLCASTPGGSNQPQHFGDGTRLSIL.

The chain joins TRBV9 to TRBJ2-7; TRBD2 is a possible D gene (6 bases). The length of the CDR3 is 16 residues. Germline V lookup: CDR1 SGDLS, CDR2 YYNGEE. With 4 bases removed from V and 1 base from J, the gap between germline ends came to 18 bases. The CDR3 loop reads CASSIPKYSGSYEQYF. DNA of the CDR3: TGTGCCAGCAGCATCCCGAAATATAGCGGTTCCTACGAGCAGTACTTC.

The CDR3 DNA follows: TGTGCCAGCAGCCAGAATAGGGGACTGTGGGCGGAAGCTTTCTTT. Amino acids: CASSQNRGLWAEAFF. The chain employs TRBV4-2 and TRBJ1-1; weak D call: TRBD1 (5 bases). Per germline, CDR1 LGHNA and CDR2 YNFKEQ. V dropped 3 bases and J dropped 8 bases, with 19 bases sitting between them. There are 15 residues in the CDR3.

CDR3 region: CASSYSQREGATEQYF. The CDR3 nucleotides read TGTGCCAGCAGTTACTCGCAACGGGAGGGAGCTACCGAGCAGTACTTC. The chain recombines TRBV6-6 with TRBJ2-7, with TRBD2 matching 8 bases. The CDR3 extends over 16 amino acids. Unmatched junction bases numbered 10, after V lost 0 bases and J lost 6 bases. Germline V lookup: CDR1 MNHNY, CDR2 SVGAGI (reference sequence).

This chain joins TRBV28 and TRBJ2-2; TRBD2 matches 7 bases. The CDR3 is 13 residues long. The ends lost 7 bases at V and 3 bases at J; junction bases unmatched: 2. The germline V gene encodes CDR1 MDHEN and CDR2 SYDVKM. The CDR3 sequence is CASNREDTGELFF. CDR3 DNA: TGTGCCAGCAATCGGGAGGACACCGGGGAGCTGTTTTTT.

The chain is built from TRBV5-5 and TRBJ2-3; the D is unclear. The CDR3 contains 12 residues. V dropped 4 bases and J dropped 6 bases, with 9 bases sitting between them. Germline V lookup: CDR1 SGHKS, CDR2 YYEKEE (reference sequence). The DNA of the CDR3 is TGTGCCAGCAGCCAGCAGAGGGATACGCAGTATTTT. It codes for CASSQQRDTQYF. The full variable domain, with the rest looked up from reference TRBV5-5 and TRBJ2-3, is DAGVTQSPTHLIKTRGQQVTLRCSPISGHKSVSWYQQVLGQGPQFIFQYYEKEERGRGNFPDRFSARQFPNYSSELNVNALLLGDSALYLCASSQQRDTQYFGPGTRLTVL.

This clone was seen a single time. V is TRBV5-1 and J is TRBJ2-7; tentative D call: TRBD2 (5 bases). In germline, CDR1 is SGHRS, CDR2 YFSETQ. The CDR3 totals 14 residues. Trimming cost V 0 bases and J 7 bases, with 14 bases left between them. The CDR3 DNA is TGCGCCAGCAGCTTGGTTAACAGTGCGGGTGAGCAGTACTTC. Residues: CASSLVNSAGEQYF.

This chain uses TRBV5-6 with TRBJ2-3, with a weak D call TRBD2 (6 bases). This CDR3 has 17 amino acids. Germline V gene data show CDR1 as SGHDT and CDR2 as YYEEEE. Trimming took 0 bases from V and 0 from J, leaving 14 bases between them. The CDR3 nucleotides read TGTGCCAGCAGCTTGGCCATACTAGCAACTAGCACAGATACGCAGTATTTT. Protein sequence: CASSLAILATSTDTQYF.

The rearrangement links TRBV7-8 to TRBJ2-7; D is uncertain. The CDR3 is 13 residues long. V shed 4 bases and J shed 0 bases, with 7 bases lying between them. Germline CDR1 and CDR2: SGHVS and FQNEAQ. The CDR3: CASSYPLSYEQYF. CDR3 bases: TGTGCCAGCAGCTACCCACTCTCCTACGAGCAGTACTTC.